The next 2 T cell receptor beta chains were all read from a single sample in a study of CD8 T cells in ankylosing spondylitis. TCRdb used MiXCR to reprocess the 5' RACE reads, holding one entry per CDR3 protein. The sample holds about 220,000 distinct CDR3 sequences, about 10% seen once. The sequenced material came from blood, either unsorted or a sorted T cell fraction (not recorded which). The receptors originated from a male donor with ankylosing spondylitis or in good health (not recorded which).

With respect to this clonotype: This may be a read error, as it is one base from a much larger clone. The J gene is TRBJ2-3, the V gene TRBV12-3 or TRBV12-4; the D gene is possibly TRBD1 (6 bases). V lost 6 bases, J lost 2 bases, and 12 bases lay in between. The length of the CDR3 is 14 residues. The CDR3 sequence: CASSITGSTDTQYF. The CDR3 DNA reads as TGTGCCAGCAGCATAACAGGGTCCACAGATACGCAGTATTTT.

In its sample, this clonotype was seen many times. The V gene is TRBV5-1, the J gene TRBJ1-1; TRBD1 matches 9 bases. This CDR3 comprises 16 residues. Germline V lookup: CDR1 SGHRS, CDR2 YFSETQ. V lost 4 bases to trimming and J lost 0 bases; unmatched junction nucleotides: 7. In nucleotides, the CDR3 is TGCGCCAGCAGCCGGGACAGGGCTTTTGTGAACACTGAAGCTTTCTTT. Its protein product is CASSRDRAFVNTEAFF.